This T cell receptor (beta chain) was sequenced for a study of long-term antiretroviral therapy in people with HIV. Participants with HIV, all of them, were treated in the United States. Until DNA extraction, the samples held between roughly 1-10 million cryopreserved PBMC. An immunoSEQ assay, version v3.0, was performed at survey level. TCRdb's table, derived via immunoSEQ multiplex PCR, lists solely in-frame clones and lacks some. The table includes about 30,000 clones, 85% to 90% detected once. Points on this clone: The antigen remains undetermined.

Germline V gene data show CDR1 as KGHSH and CDR2 as LQKENI. The V gene lost 1 base and the J gene lost 1 base, with 8 bases spanning the gap. This CDR3 is 16 amino acids long. Study conclusions and caveats: Compared with controls, HIV repertoires showed narrower CDR3 length ranges.

The material was unsorted PBMCs, obtained 0.5 years after starting antiretroviral therapy. The chain combines TRBV18 with TRBJ2-6; D call uncertain. The sequence was obtained from a woman aged 18-30 years with HIV. The CDR3 DNA reads as TGTGCCAGCTCACCACGTATCTCTTCTGGGGCCAACGTCCTGACTTTC. Protein sequence: CASSPRISSGANVLTF.